The 25 T cell receptor beta chains below all came from one sample that was sequenced in a study of T-cell reconstitution after alpha-beta-depleted transplantation in children. Unique molecular identifiers tagged the TCRbeta library. In TCRdb, the PCR reads were re-called with MiXCR into one record per CDR3 protein. The sample includes around 960,000 distinct CDR3 sequences, less than 30% of them seen just once. This specimen was PBMCs, mostly from graft donor cells, taken 360 days after TCRalphabeta/CD19-depleted stem cell transplant. The receptors were sampled from a boy in the first two years of life who had a stem cell transplant for SCID, so the T cells may come from the graft donor.

The rearrangement joins TRBV25-1 to TRBJ1-5; 9 bases fit TRBD1. V gave up 7 bases and J gave up 0 bases; unmatched junction bases: 4. The CDR3 spans 15 residues. Germline loops: CDR1 MGHDK, CDR2 SYGVNS. The CDR3 loop is CASIQGAVSNQPQHF. CDR3 sequence (DNA): TGTGCCAGCATACAGGGGGCCGTTAGCAATCAGCCCCAGCATTTT.

This clonotype was seen more than once but under ten times. CDR3 sequence: CASKYGGLGGELFF. In nucleotides, the CDR3 is TGTGCCAGCAAGTACGGGGGCCTCGGTGGGGAGCTGTTTTTT. V gene TRBV3-1 combines with J gene TRBJ2-2, with D perhaps given as TRBD1 or TRBD2 (6 bases each). CDR3 length: 14 residues. The V end was cut by 7 bases, the J end by 8 bases, with 17 bases between. CDR1 is LGHDT and CDR2 is YNNKEL in the germline V gene (reference sequence).

This clonotype showed up many times. J is TRBJ2-5 and V is TRBV10-2; D remains unclear. The germline CDR1 and CDR2 sequences are WSHSY and SAAADI. The CDR3 covers 12 residues. V dropped 3 bases and J dropped 2 bases, with 4 bases sitting between them. This CDR3 is CASSDPQETQYF. For the CDR3, the DNA is TGCGCCAGCAGTGACCCGCAAGAGACCCAGTACTTC.

The J gene is TRBJ1-5, the V gene TRBV12-3 or TRBV12-4; D not certain. The V end was cut by 6 bases, the J end by 3 bases, with 12 bases between. The CDR3 extends over 14 amino acids. CDR3 region: CASSKTGSNQPQHF. The CDR3 DNA is TGTGCCAGCAGCAAGACTGGGTCCAATCAGCCCCAGCATTTT.

This clonotype has more than one count but fewer than ten. J is TRBJ2-4 and V is TRBV4-1; a weak D match, TRBD1 (8 bases). Germline loops: CDR1 MGHRA, CDR2 YSYEKL. V dropped 4 bases and J dropped 8 bases, with 15 bases sitting between them. CDR3 length: 14 amino acids. The CDR3: CASSLQGGLDIQYF. DNA for the CDR3: TGCGCCAGCAGCCTACAGGGGGGGTTGGACATTCAGTACTTC.

The chain links TRBV29-1 to TRBJ2-2; 9 positions match TRBD2. Germline values: CDR1 SQVTM, CDR2 ANQGSEA. With 4 bases clipped from V and 5 bases from J, the junction kept 8 bases outside the gene matches. CDR3 length equals 15 residues. CDR3 DNA sequence: TGCAGCGTTGCGGGCGGGGGGGCATGGACCGGGGAGCTGTTTTTT. Translation gives CSVAGGGAWTGELFF.

This chain connects TRBV12-3 or TRBV12-4 to TRBJ2-2, with D uncertain. The V end was cut by 3 bases, the J end by 4 bases, with 6 bases between. CDR3 length: 13 residues. The CDR3 is CASSFQLTGELFF. DNA for the CDR3: TGTGCCAGCAGTTTTCAGCTCACCGGGGAGCTGTTTTTT.

This clonotype has more than one count but fewer than ten. The J gene is TRBJ2-7, the V gene TRBV6-1; TRBD1 agrees at 10 bases. Germline V CDR1 and CDR2: MNHNS, SASEGT. V was clipped by 6 bases and J by 5 bases; unmatched bases: 7. CDR3 length: 14 amino acids. The CDR3 region is CASRRTGTGDEQYF. CDR3 DNA: TGTGCCAGCAGGAGGACCGGGACAGGGGACGAGCAGTACTTC.

The chain uses TRBV4-1 and TRBJ2-7, with TRBD2 matching 12 bases. TRBJ2-5 explains the end of the DNA better; the J call may be wrong. Germline CDR1 MGHRA, CDR2 YSYEKL. This CDR3 region has 17 residues. DNA of the CDR3: TGCGCCAGCAGCCAAGATCACGGGACTAGCGGGCAAGAGACCCAGTACTTC. This sequence encodes CASSQDHGTSGQETQYF.

The V call is TRBV20-1, the J call TRBJ2-3; possible D gene TRBD2, 7 bases. This CDR3 is 19 amino acids long. Germline V gene data show CDR1 as DFQATT and CDR2 as SNEGSKA (reference sequence). The V gene lost 0 bases and the J gene lost 2 bases, with 24 bases spanning the gap. The CDR3 reads CSARDVPYAGALSTDTQYF. For the CDR3, the DNA is TGCAGTGCTAGAGATGTGCCTTATGCGGGGGCCCTCTCCACAGATACGCAGTATTTT.

The chain combines TRBV10-2 with TRBJ1-5, with D perhaps TRBD1 (5 bases). Per germline, CDR1 WSHSY and CDR2 SAAADI. V was clipped by 9 bases and J by 4 bases, with 16 bases between them. CDR3 length: 14 residues. This CDR3 reads CASGWGERNQPQHF. In DNA form, the CDR3 reads TGCGCCAGTGGGTGGGGCGAACGTAATCAGCCCCAGCATTTT.

This rearrangement joins TRBV20-1 to TRBJ1-5, with 9 bases identical to TRBD1. V gave up 3 bases and J gave up 5 bases; unmatched junction bases: 5. The CDR3 covers 14 residues. Germline assignment: CDR1 DFQATT and CDR2 SNEGSKA (reference sequence). The CDR3 loop is CSASRDRDYQPQHF. The CDR3, as DNA: TGCAGTGCTAGCCGGGACAGGGATTATCAGCCCCAGCATTTT.

This chain joins TRBV5-1 and TRBJ2-3, with 8 bases identical to TRBD1. The CDR3 loop spans 18 amino acids. CDR1 and CDR2 (germline): SGHRS, YFSETQ. V was clipped by 0 bases and J by 7 bases; unmatched bases: 16. CDR3 bases: TGCGCCAGCAGCTTGGCCCGAGACAGGGGCCCATTCGGTTATACGCAGTATTTT. Protein product: CASSLARDRGPFGYTQYF.

This clonotype came up a few times. The rearrangement uses TRBV6-1 and TRBJ2-3; 9 nucleotides agree with TRBD2. The V gene's germline CDR1 is MNHNS and CDR2 SASEGT. Trimming took 5 bases from V and 5 from J; bases not matched to a gene: 5. The CDR3 sequence is 14 residues long. This CDR3 reads CASSIAGAIDTQYF. For the CDR3, the DNA is TGTGCCAGCAGTATAGCGGGGGCGATAGATACGCAGTATTTT.

The chain combines TRBV28 with TRBJ2-6; D unclear. Trimming cost V 5 bases and J 1 base, with 9 bases left between them. This CDR3 is built from 15 residues. Germline lookup yields CDR1 MDHEN and CDR2 SYDVKM. The DNA of the CDR3 is TGTGCCAGCAGTCCGCAGAGATCTGGGGCCAACGTCCTGACTTTC. This sequence encodes CASSPQRSGANVLTF.

The chain combines TRBV11-2 with TRBJ2-7; D is possibly TRBD1 (6 bases). This CDR3 comprises 17 residues. The germline CDR1 and CDR2 sequences are SGHAT and FQNNGV. Deletions cut 0 bases from V and 2 bases from J, with 17 bases between. The CDR3 bases are TGTGCCAGCAGCTTAGACCCAGGGGTTAGACCTCCCTACGAGCAGTACTTC. Protein: CASSLDPGVRPPYEQYF.

This chain uses TRBV6-1 with TRBJ1-6; 7 nucleotides agree with TRBD1. This CDR3 has 17 residues. CDR1 and CDR2 from the germline V gene are MNHNS and SASEGT. V shed 6 bases, J shed 0 bases, and the junction held 8 bases outside the gene matches. The chain's CDR3 is CASRFIPGGSYNSPLHF. The CDR3 nucleotides are TGTGCCAGCAGGTTCATTCCAGGGGGCTCCTATAATTCACCCCTCCACTTT.

The chain couples TRBV30 to TRBJ1-1; D might be TRBD1 (5 bases). V was cut by 2 bases and J by 5 bases, with 18 bases left in between. The CDR3 runs to 15 residues. CDR1 is GTSNPN and CDR2 is SVGIG in the germline V gene (reference sequence). The CDR3 DNA follows: TGTGCCTGGAGTTGGGGGAGTCTGCATAGGACTGAAGCTTTCTTT. Protein sequence: CAWSWGSLHRTEAFF.

The chain joins TRBV5-1 to TRBJ1-1, with a weak D call TRBD1 (5 bases). The germline V gene has CDR1 SGHRS and CDR2 YFSETQ. This CDR3 is built from 17 residues. V lost 3 bases and J lost 5, with 23 bases in between. CDR3 sequence reads: CASSSKAGIGSWTEAFF. Here the CDR3 DNA reads TGCGCCAGCAGCTCCAAGGCAGGGATTGGTTCGTGGACTGAAGCTTTCTTT.

The rearrangement joins TRBV5-1 to TRBJ2-7; D is unresolved. The CDR3 extends over 14 amino acids. Trimming took off 6 bases at V and 2 bases at J, with 15 bases between the two ends. Germline V lookup: CDR1 SGHRS, CDR2 YFSETQ. The CDR3 region is CASTLNTATYEQYF. CDR3 DNA sequence: TGCGCCAGCACCCTAAACACCGCTACCTACGAGCAGTACTTC.

This chain uses TRBV5-1 with TRBJ2-1; a weak D match, TRBD1 (5 bases). Trimming cost V 4 bases and J 4 bases, with 15 bases left between them. The CDR3 consists of 15 residues. Germline V gene sequence: CDR1 SGHRS, CDR2 YFSETQ. CDR3 bases: TGCGCCAGCAGCATCAAAATCGACAGATACAATGAGCAGTTCTTC. Protein product: CASSIKIDRYNEQFF.

V gene TRBV27 combines with J gene TRBJ2-7; D uncertain. Germline V CDR1 and CDR2: MNHEY, SMNVEV (reference sequence). V was clipped by 6 bases and J by 4 bases, with 16 bases between them. This CDR3 region has 14 residues. CDR3 region: CASSEAAVGYEQYF. The CDR3 coding sequence is TGTGCCAGCAGCGAGGCGGCAGTCGGGTACGAGCAGTACTTC.

This rearrangement joins TRBV12-3 or TRBV12-4 to TRBJ2-2, with D perhaps TRBD1 or TRBD2 (5 bases each). Trimming removed 6 bases from V and 0 bases from J, with 17 bases in between. CDR3 size: 17 residues. CDR3: CASSLFAGTSNTGELFF. For the CDR3, the DNA is TGTGCCAGCAGCCTTTTCGCCGGGACCTCGAACACCGGGGAGCTGTTTTTT.

This clonotype was observed a handful of times. This chain links TRBV4-1 with TRBJ1-1; D call uncertain. This CDR3 contains 14 residues. Trimming pared 0 bases from V and 6 bases from J, leaving 11 bases between. Germline V gives CDR1 MGHRA, CDR2 YSYEKL. The CDR3 loop is CASSQDRTEPEAFF. Written as DNA, the CDR3 is TGCGCCAGCAGCCAAGACAGGACCGAACCTGAAGCTTTCTTT.

This chain uses TRBV7-2 with TRBJ2-3; no definite D call. The V end lost 5 bases, the J end lost 11 bases, and 14 bases lay between the germline ends. This CDR3 has 12 residues. The germline CDR1 and CDR2 sequences are SGHTA and FQGNSA. CDR3 region: CASSPAAQGQYF. Written as DNA, the CDR3 is TGTGCCAGCAGCCCCGCGGCCCAAGGGCAGTATTTT.